What follows is one T cell receptor (beta chain) and its context. Its antigen is still unknown. Time point specified: newly diagnosed, previously untreated cHL patient sample. Comparison used PBMCs from newly diagnosed, untreated classical Hodgkin lymphoma. Sequenced by immunoSEQ multiplex PCR; TCRdb stores in-frame clones only, minus some. Of roughly 70,000 clones in the sample, about 93% were seen once. The data originate from a study of PD-1 blockade in classical Hodgkin lymphoma. Broader study findings: Why the repertoires differ is still unclear, perhaps disease activity or prior therapy. Healthy donors reportedly exceeded newly diagnosed patients in baseline TCR diversity.

This TCR derives from a human donor with classical Hodgkin lymphoma. Sequencing input: peripheral blood mononuclear cells (PBMCs).

The CDR3 reads CASSPEETQYF. As DNA, the CDR3 is TGTGCCAGCTCACCTGAGGAGACCCAGTACTTC. The V gene is TRBV18, the J gene TRBJ2-5; D uncertain. The germline V gene encodes CDR1 KGHSH and CDR2 LQKENI. V was shortened by 3 bases and J by 5 bases, with 4 bases between the two germline ends. CDR3 length: 11 residues.